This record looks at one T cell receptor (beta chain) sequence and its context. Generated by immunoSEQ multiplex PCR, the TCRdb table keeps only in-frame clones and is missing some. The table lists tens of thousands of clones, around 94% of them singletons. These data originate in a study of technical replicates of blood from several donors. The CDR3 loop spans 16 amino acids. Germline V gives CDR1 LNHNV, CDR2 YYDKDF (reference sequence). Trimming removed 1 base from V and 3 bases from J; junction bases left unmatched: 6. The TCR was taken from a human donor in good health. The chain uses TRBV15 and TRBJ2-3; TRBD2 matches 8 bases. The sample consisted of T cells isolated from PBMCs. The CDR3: CATSRGAGAGTDTQYF. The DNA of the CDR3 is TGTGCCACCAGCAGAGGAGCGGGAGCTGGTACAGATACGCAGTATTTT.